This TCR beta chain stems from a study of shared clonotypes between healthy human individuals. This CDR3 region has 16 residues. The germline gives CDR1 LNHDA, CDR2 SQIVND (reference sequence). The trim removed 4 bases at V and 4 bases at J, leaving 10 bases unmatched. Sequencing used immunoSEQ multiplex PCR; TCRdb keeps in-frame clones, though not all of them. The sample yields hundreds of thousands of clones, approximately 96% seen once. Naive CD8 cells lacked CD45RO, underwent positive selection for CCR7 and left out terminally differentiated effector memory CD45RA+ cells. The rearrangement joins TRBV19 to TRBJ2-3; 8 nucleotides line up with TRBD1. This TCR was sampled from a woman in her 30s in good health. Material: naive CD8+ T cells sorted from blood. The CDR3 here is CASSNFWQGAADTQYF. DNA of the CDR3: TGTGCCAGTAGTAATTTTTGGCAGGGGGCGGCAGATACGCAGTATTTT.